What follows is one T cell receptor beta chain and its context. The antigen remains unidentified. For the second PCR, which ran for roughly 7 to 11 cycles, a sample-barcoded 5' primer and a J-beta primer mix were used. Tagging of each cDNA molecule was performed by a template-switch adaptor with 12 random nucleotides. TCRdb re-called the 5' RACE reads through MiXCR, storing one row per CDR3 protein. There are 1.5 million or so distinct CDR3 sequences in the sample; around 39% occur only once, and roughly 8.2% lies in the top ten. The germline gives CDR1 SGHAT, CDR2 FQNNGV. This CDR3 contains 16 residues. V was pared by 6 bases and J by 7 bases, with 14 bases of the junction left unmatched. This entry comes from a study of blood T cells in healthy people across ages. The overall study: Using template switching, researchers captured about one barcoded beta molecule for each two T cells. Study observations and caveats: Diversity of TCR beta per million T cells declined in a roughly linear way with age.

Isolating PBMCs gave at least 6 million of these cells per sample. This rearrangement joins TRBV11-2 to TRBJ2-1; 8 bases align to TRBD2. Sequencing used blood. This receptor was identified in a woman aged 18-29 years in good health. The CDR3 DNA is TGTGCCAGCAGTCCAACCCTGGCTAGCGGGTGGAATGAGCAGTTCTTC. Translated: CASSPTLASGWNEQFF.